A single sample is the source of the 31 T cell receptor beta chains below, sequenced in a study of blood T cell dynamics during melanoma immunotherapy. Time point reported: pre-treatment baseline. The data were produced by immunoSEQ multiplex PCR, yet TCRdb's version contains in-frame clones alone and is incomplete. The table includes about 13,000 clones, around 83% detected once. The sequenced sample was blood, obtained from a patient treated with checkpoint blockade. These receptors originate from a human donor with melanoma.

CDR3 sequence reads: CASSGQTQEEQFF. The DNA for the CDR3 is TGTGCCAGCTCGGGACAGACCCAGGAGGAGCAGTTCTTC. The chain employs TRBV18 and TRBJ2-1; 7 bases map to TRBD1. Germline assignment: CDR1 KGHSH and CDR2 LQKENI. The CDR3 runs to 13 residues. V was pared by 6 bases and J by 10 bases, with 9 bases of the junction left unmatched.

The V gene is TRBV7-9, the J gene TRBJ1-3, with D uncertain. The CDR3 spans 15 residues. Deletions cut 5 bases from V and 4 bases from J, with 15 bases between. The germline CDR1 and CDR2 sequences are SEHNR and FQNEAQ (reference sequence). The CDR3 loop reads CASSLDTALGNTIYF. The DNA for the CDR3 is TGTGCCAGCAGCCTAGACACAGCGCTAGGAAACACCATATATTTT.

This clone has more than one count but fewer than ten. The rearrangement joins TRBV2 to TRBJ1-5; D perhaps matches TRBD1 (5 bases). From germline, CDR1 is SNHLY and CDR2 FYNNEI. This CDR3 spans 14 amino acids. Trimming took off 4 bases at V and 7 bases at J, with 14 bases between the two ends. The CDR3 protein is CASSARGVDQPQHF. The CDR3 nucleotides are TGTGCCAGCAGTGCGAGAGGGGTGGACCAGCCCCAGCATTTT.

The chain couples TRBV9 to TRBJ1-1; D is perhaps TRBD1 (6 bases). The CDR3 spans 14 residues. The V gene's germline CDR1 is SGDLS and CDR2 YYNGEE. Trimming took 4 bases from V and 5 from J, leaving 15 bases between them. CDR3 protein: CASSPTTGRTEAFF. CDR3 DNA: TGTGCCAGCAGCCCCACGACAGGTCGTACTGAAGCTTTCTTT.

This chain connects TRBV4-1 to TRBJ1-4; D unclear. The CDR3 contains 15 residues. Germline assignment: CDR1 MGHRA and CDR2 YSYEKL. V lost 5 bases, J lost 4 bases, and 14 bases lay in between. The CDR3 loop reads CASSSREAGNEKLFF. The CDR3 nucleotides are TGCGCCAGCAGCAGTCGGGAGGCGGGTAATGAAAAACTGTTTTTT.

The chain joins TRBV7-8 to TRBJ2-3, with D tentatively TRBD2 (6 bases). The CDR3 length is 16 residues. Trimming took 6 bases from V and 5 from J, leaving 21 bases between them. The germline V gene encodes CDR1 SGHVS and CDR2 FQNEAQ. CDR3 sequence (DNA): TGTGCCAGCAGACCGCCCGTAGCGGCCCAGCGAGATACGCAGTATTTT. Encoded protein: CASRPPVAAQRDTQYF.

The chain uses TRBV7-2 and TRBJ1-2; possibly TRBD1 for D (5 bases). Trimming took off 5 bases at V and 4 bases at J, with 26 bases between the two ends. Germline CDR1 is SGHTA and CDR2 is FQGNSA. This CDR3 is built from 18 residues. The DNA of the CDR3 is TGTGCCAGCAGCCCACTGCCTCCAGGGAACACGACACCCTATGGCTACACCTTC. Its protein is CASSPLPPGNTTPYGYTF.

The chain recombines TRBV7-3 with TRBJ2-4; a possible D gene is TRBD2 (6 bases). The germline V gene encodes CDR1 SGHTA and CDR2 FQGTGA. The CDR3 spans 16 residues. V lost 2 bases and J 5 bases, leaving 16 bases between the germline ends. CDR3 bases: TGTGCCAGCAGCTTAGAGACCCGCGGGATCGAAAACATTCAGTACTTC. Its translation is CASSLETRGIENIQYF.

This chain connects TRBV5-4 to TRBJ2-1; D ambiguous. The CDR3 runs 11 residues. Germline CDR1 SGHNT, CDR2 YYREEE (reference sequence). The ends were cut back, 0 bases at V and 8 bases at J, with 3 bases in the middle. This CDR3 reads CASSLAYEQFF. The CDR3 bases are TGTGCCAGCAGCTTGGCCTATGAGCAGTTCTTC.

The CDR3 is CASSGGAEGTEAFF. CDR3 nucleotides: TGTGCCAGCAGTGGAGGGGCCGAGGGCACTGAAGCTTTCTTT. This rearrangement joins TRBV6-1 to TRBJ1-1; D might be TRBD1 (5 bases). CDR1 is MNHNS and CDR2 is SASEGT in the germline V gene. V was cut by 4 bases and J by 4 bases, with 13 bases left in between. CDR3 length: 14 residues.

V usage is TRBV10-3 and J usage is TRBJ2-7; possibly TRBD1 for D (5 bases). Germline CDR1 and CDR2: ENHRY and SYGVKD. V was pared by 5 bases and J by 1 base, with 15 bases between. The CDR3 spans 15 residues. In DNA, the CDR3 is TGTGCCATCAGTCTTGGACACTTTCCATCCTACGAGCAGTACTTC. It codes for CAISLGHFPSYEQYF.

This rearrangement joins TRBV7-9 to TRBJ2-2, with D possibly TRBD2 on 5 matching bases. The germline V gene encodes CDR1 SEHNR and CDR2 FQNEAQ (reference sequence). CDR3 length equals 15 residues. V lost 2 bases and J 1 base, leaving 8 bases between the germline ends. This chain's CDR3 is CASSLSRGNTGELFF. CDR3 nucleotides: TGTGCCAGCAGCTTAAGTCGGGGGAACACCGGGGAGCTGTTTTTT.

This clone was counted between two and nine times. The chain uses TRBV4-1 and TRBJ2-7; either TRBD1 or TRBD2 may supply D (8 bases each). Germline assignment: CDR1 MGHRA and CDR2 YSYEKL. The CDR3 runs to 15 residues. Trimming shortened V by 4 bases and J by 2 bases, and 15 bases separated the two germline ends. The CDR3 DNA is TGCGCCAGCAGCCCAGGGGGCGGGAGGACCTACGAGCAGTACTTC. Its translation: CASSPGGGRTYEQYF.

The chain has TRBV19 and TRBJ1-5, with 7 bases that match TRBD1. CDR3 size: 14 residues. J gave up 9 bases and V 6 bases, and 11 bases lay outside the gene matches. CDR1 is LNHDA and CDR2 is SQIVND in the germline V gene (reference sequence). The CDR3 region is CASSPLQGKGPQHF. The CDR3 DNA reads TGTGCCAGTAGCCCACTACAGGGGAAGGGGCCCCAGCATTTT.

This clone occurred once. This CDR3 is CASSLEGGHTGELFF. CDR3 DNA: TGTGCCAGCAGCTTAGAAGGGGGTCACACCGGGGAGCTGTTTTTT. The J gene is TRBJ2-2, the V gene TRBV7-7; D possibly corresponds to TRBD1 (6 bases). This CDR3 has 15 residues. V was shortened by 1 base and J by 3 bases, with 9 bases between the two germline ends. Germline V gene data show CDR1 as SSHAT and CDR2 as FNYEAQ (reference sequence).

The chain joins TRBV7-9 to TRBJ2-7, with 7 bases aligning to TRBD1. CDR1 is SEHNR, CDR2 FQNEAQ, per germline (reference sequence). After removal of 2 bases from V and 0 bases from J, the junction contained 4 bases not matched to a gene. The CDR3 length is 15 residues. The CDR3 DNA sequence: TGTGCCAGCAGCTTAACAGGGGAAAGCTCCTACGAGCAGTACTTC. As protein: CASSLTGESSYEQYF.

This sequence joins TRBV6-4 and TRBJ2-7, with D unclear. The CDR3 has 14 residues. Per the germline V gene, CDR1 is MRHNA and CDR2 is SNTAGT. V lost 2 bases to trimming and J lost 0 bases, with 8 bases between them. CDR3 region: CASSDEQYSYEQYF. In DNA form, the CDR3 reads TGTGCCAGCAGTGACGAACAGTACTCCTACGAGCAGTACTTC.

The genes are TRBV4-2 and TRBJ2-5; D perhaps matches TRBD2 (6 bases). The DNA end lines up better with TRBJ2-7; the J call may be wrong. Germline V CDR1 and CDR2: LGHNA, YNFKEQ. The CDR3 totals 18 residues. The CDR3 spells CASSQGLVKTGATYEQYF. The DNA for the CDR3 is TGTGCCAGCAGCCAAGGATTGGTCAAAACGGGAGCCACCTACGAGCAGTACTTC.

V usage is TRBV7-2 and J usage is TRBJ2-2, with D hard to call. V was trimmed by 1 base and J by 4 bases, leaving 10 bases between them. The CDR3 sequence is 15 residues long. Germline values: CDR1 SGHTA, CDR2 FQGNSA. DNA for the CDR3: TGTGCCAGCAGCTTAGTTGGGTATACCACCGGGGAGCTGTTTTTT. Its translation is CASSLVGYTTGELFF.

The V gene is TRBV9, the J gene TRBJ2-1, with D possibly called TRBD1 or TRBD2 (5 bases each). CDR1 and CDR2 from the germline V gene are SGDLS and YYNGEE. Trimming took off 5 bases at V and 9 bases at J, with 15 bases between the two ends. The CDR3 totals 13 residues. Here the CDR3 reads CASSKGTRGEQFF. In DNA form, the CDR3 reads TGTGCCAGCAGTAAAGGGACCAGAGGTGAGCAGTTCTTC.

CDR3 coding DNA: TGCGCCAGCAGCTTGGCCGAGACCGGGGAGCTGTTTTTT. It is translated as CASSLAETGELFF. V usage is TRBV5-1 and J usage is TRBJ2-2; D is unclear. Germline V lookup: CDR1 SGHRS, CDR2 YFSETQ. This CDR3 is built from 13 residues. The germline V and J ends were trimmed by 0 bases and 5 bases, with 5 bases remaining between them.

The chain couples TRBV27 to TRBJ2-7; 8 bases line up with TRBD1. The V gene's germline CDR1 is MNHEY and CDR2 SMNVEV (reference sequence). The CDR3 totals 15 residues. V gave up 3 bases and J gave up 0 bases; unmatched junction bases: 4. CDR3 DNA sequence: TGTGCCAGCAGTTTGGCTGGACAGGGCTCCTACGAGCAGTACTTC. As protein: CASSLAGQGSYEQYF.

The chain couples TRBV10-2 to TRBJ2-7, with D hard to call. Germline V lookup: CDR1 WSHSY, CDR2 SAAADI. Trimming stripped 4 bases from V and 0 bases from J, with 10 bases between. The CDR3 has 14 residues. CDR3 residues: CASSAGRNSYEQYF. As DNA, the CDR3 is TGCGCCAGCAGTGCCGGGCGGAACTCCTACGAGCAGTACTTC.

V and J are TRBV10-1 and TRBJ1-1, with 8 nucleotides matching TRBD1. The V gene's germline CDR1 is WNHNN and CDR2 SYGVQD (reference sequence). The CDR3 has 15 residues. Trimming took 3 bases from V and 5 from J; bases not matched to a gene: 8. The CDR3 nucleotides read TGCGCCAGCAGTGAAAGGTCAGGGGGCAAAACTGAAGCTTTCTTT. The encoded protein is CASSERSGGKTEAFF.

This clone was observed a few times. The CDR3 nucleotides read TGCGCCAGCAGCTTTCAGGAGGCTAGCGGACAAGAGACCCAGTACTTC. Residues: CASSFQEASGQETQYF. V and J are TRBV5-1 and TRBJ2-5; 7 bases line up with TRBD2. Losses at the gene ends were 2 bases for V and 2 bases for J; bases not matched to a gene: 9. Germline V gene sequence: CDR1 SGHRS, CDR2 YFSETQ. The CDR3 totals 16 residues.

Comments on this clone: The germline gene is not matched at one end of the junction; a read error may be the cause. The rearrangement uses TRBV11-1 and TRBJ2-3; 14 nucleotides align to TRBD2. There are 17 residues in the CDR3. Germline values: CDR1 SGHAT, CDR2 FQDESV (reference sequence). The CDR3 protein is CASSLEGTSGSRDTQYF. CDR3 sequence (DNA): TGTGCCAGCAGCTTAGAGGGGACTAGCGGGAGCAGAGATACGCAGTATTTT.

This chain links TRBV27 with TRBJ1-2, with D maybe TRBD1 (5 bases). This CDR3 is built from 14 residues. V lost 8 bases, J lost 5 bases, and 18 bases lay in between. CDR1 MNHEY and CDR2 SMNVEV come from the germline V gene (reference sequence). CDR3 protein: CASRGGHSLYGYTF. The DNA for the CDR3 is TGTGCCAGCCGAGGTGGACATTCACTTTATGGCTACACCTTC.

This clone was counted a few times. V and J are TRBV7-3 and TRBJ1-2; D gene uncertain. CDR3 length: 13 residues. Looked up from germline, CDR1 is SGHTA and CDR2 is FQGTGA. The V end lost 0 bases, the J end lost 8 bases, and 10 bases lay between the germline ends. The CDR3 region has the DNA TGTGCCAGCAGCTTAACGAGCGTCGGCGGCTACACCTTC. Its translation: CASSLTSVGGYTF.

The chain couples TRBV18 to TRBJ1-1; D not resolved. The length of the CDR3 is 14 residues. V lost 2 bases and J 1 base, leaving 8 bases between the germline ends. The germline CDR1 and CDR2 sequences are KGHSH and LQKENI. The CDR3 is CASSPSGQNTEAFF. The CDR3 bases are TGTGCCAGCTCACCATCTGGGCAGAACACTGAAGCTTTCTTT.

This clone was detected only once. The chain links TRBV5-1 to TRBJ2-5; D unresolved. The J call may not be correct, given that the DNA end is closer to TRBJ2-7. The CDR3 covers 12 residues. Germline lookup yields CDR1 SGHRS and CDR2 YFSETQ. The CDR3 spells CASSLAPHEQYF. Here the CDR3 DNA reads TGCGCCAGCAGCTTGGCCCCCCACGAGCAGTACTTC.

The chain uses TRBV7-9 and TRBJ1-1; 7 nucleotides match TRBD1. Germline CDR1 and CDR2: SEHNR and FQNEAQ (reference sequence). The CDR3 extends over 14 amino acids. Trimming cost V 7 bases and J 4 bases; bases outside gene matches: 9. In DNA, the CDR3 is TGTGCCAGCACACGGACAGGCCGGATCACTGAAGCTTTCTTT. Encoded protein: CASTRTGRITEAFF.